This T cell receptor (beta chain) derives from a study of glioma-infiltrating T cells. Germline CDR1 and CDR2: MNHEY and SVGAGI. The junction had 11 bases not matched to a gene; V was cut back by 9 bases and J by 2 bases. This CDR3 contains 16 residues. Amplification of TCR alpha and beta CDR3 regions from RNA used iRepertoire nested multiplex PCR. MiXCR, applied by TCRdb to the multiplex PCR reads, yields one record per CDR3 protein. The sample has more than 100,000 distinct CDR3 sequences, under 30% seen once. This receptor was identified in a human donor with low-grade glioma or glioblastoma, undergoing nonglioma brain surgery, or in good health (not recorded which). Sequencing used glioma tissue, nonneoplastic brain tissue, or PBMCs (not recorded which). This chain uses TRBV6-5 with TRBJ2-3, with TRBD1 identical over 10 bases. In DNA form, the CDR3 reads TGTGCCAGAGGTAAGGGGACAGGGGTCCCCACAGATACGCAGTATTTT. Translation: CARGKGTGVPTDTQYF.